One T cell receptor (beta chain) is described in this entry. This sample is part of a study of neoadjuvant anti-PD-1 for oral cavity cancer. Study information: Most patients had three to four biweekly doses of 3 mg/kg nivolumab before resection.

Regarding time point: after neoadjuvant nivolumab, at surgical resection. PBMC libraries mostly used around 460 ng of input genomic DNA, with six replicates per sample. The protocol was immunoSEQ multiplex PCR, while the TCRdb copy is restricted to in-frame clones and leaves out a portion. The sample carries 10,000 to 15,000 clones, 60% to 75% recorded once. V shed 0 bases and J shed 10 bases, with 18 bases lying between them. Germline V gene lookup returns CDR1 MNHEY and CDR2 SVGAGI. This CDR3 spans 16 amino acids. The input for sequencing was PBMCs, taken after nivolumab (anti-PD-1) treatment. The V gene is TRBV6-5, the J gene TRBJ1-4; perhaps TRBD1 as D (6 bases). The origin of this receptor is a person aged 35-79 years with oral cavity squamous cell carcinoma. Here the CDR3 DNA reads TGTGCCAGCAGTTACTCGTCAGCGAGGACAGAAGGAAAACTGTTTTTT. This translates into CASSYSSARTEGKLFF.